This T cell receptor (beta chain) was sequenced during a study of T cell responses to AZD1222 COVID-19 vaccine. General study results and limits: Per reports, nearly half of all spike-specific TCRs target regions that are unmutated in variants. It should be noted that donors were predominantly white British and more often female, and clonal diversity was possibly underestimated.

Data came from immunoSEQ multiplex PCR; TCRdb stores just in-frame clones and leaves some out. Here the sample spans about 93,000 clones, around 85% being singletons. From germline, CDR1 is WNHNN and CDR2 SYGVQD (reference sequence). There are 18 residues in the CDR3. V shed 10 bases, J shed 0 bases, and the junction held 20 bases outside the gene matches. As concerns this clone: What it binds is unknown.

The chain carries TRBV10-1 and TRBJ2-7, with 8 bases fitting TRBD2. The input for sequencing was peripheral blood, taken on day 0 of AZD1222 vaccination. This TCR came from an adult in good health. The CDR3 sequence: CAIQPTTGTSGSSYEQYF. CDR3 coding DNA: TGCGCCATCCAACCGACGACTGGAACTAGCGGAAGCTCCTACGAGCAGTACTTC.